Shown below are 22 T cell receptor beta chains from a single sample sequenced in a study of blood T cell repertoires in COVID-19. TCRdb keeps only in-frame clones here, not all; method: immunoSEQ multiplex PCR. Of over 200,000 clones in the sample, around nine tenths were seen once. Sequences were obtained from PBMCs or T cells enriched from blood (not recorded which). The receptors originated from a woman between 25 and 40 years old with acute COVID-19.

The chain joins TRBV5-1 to TRBJ2-3, with 11 bases that match TRBD2. Germline CDR1 reads SGHRS; CDR2 reads YFSETQ. J was trimmed by 4 bases and V by 4 bases; bases with no gene match: 2. This CDR3 spans 14 amino acids. The CDR3 loop reads CASSQTSGADTQYF. DNA of the CDR3: TGCGCCAGCAGCCAGACTAGCGGGGCAGATACGCAGTATTTT.

V gene TRBV5-1 combines with J gene TRBJ2-1; 10 nucleotides align to TRBD2. Per the germline V gene, CDR1 is SGHRS and CDR2 is YFSETQ. The junction had 6 bases not matched to a gene; V was cut back by 2 bases and J by 7 bases. This CDR3 has 15 amino acids. The CDR3 loop reads CASSLGTSDGNEQFF. The CDR3 nucleotides are TGCGCCAGCAGCTTAGGGACTAGCGATGGGAATGAGCAGTTCTTC.

The chain has TRBV6-5 and TRBJ1-1, with D possibly being TRBD1 (6 bases). Germline-derived CDR1 and CDR2 are MNHEY and SVGAGI. The germline V and J ends were trimmed by 2 bases and 11 bases, with 21 bases remaining between them. CDR3 length: 15 residues. This CDR3 reads CASSYPGQSASGAFF. CDR3 bases: TGTGCCAGCAGTTACCCAGGACAGAGTGCGAGTGGGGCTTTCTTT.

The chain is built from TRBV7-8 and TRBJ2-1; 7 bases agree with TRBD1. The ends lost 0 bases at V and 0 bases at J; junction bases unmatched: 8. CDR3 size: 18 residues. The germline V gene encodes CDR1 SGHVS and CDR2 FQNEAQ. The CDR3 loop is CASSLAGGRTSSYNEQFF. In DNA, the CDR3 is TGTGCCAGCAGCTTAGCAGGGGGCCGAACTAGCTCCTACAATGAGCAGTTCTTC.

The V and J genes are TRBV5-1 and TRBJ1-1; D perhaps matches TRBD1 (6 bases). Trimming removed 4 bases at V and 5 bases at J, with 18 bases between. The CDR3 is 15 residues long. Germline V gene lookup returns CDR1 SGHRS and CDR2 YFSETQ. This CDR3 is CASSPPLDSETEAFF. The CDR3 DNA reads as TGCGCCAGCAGCCCTCCTCTGGACAGTGAGACTGAAGCTTTCTTT.

The chain couples TRBV10-1 to TRBJ2-2; 9 bases map to TRBD2. This CDR3 spans 16 amino acids. The germline gives CDR1 WNHNN, CDR2 SYGVQD (reference sequence). Losses at the gene ends were 2 bases for V and 6 bases for J; bases not matched to a gene: 7. CDR3 loop: CASSEGTSRVPGELFF. For the CDR3, the DNA is TGCGCCAGCAGTGAGGGGACTAGCAGGGTCCCCGGGGAGCTGTTTTTT.

The chain recombines TRBV6-2 or TRBV6-3 with TRBJ1-1; D possibly corresponds to TRBD1 (6 bases). Germline CDR1 MNHEY, CDR2 SVGEGT. The V end was cut by 6 bases, the J end by 11 bases, with 16 bases between. CDR3 length: 12 residues. This CDR3 reads CASSEHRVEAFF. CDR3 DNA: TGTGCCAGCAGCGAACACAGGGTTGAGGCTTTCTTT.

The gene calls are TRBV11-2 and TRBJ2-3; TRBD1 aligns across 9 bases. Germline V lookup: CDR1 SGHAT, CDR2 FQNNGV. V dropped 5 bases and J dropped 3; count of bases not matched to a gene: 6. The CDR3 extends over 15 amino acids. The CDR3 nucleotides are TGTGCCAGCAGCCGGGGACAGGGAAGGACAGATACGCAGTATTTT. Translated: CASSRGQGRTDTQYF.

The V and J genes are TRBV25-1 and TRBJ1-1; 8 positions match TRBD1. This CDR3 has 15 residues. Trimming removed 2 bases from V and 1 base from J; junction bases left unmatched: 3. The germline V gene encodes CDR1 MGHDK and CDR2 SYGVNS. CDR3 in DNA: TGTGCCAGCAGTGAACCTGGACAGGGGAACACTGAAGCTTTCTTT. Its protein product is CASSEPGQGNTEAFF. Together with reference TRBV25-1 and TRBJ1-1, the CDR3 gives the full variable domain: EADIYQTPRYLVIGTGKKITLECSQTMGHDKMYWYQQDPGMELHLIHYSYGVNSTEKGDLSSESTVSRIRTEHFPLTLESARPSHTSQYLCASSEPGQGNTEAFFGQGTRLTVV.

This clone was seen a few times. The chain joins TRBV11-2 to TRBJ1-5; TRBD1 might be the D (5 bases). Trimming shortened V by 0 bases and J by 4 bases, and 10 bases separated the two germline ends. The CDR3 totals 15 residues. Germline CDR1 SGHAT, CDR2 FQNNGV. CDR3 amino acids: CASSLEGQANQPQHF. The CDR3 DNA follows: TGTGCCAGCAGCTTAGAGGGGCAGGCTAATCAGCCCCAGCATTTT.

V gene TRBV19 combines with J gene TRBJ1-6; D ambiguous. Germline CDR1 and CDR2: LNHDA and SQIVND (reference sequence). CDR3 length: 13 residues. The V end was cut by 6 bases, the J end by 7 bases, with 10 bases between. In DNA, the CDR3 is TGTGCCAGTAGCCGCGAGATCAATTCACCCCTCCACTTT. This gives the protein CASSREINSPLHF.

The V call is TRBV21-1, the J call TRBJ2-3; the table's D call, TRBD1, has no DNA check behind it. TRBV21-1 counts as a pseudogene. This CDR3 has 14 amino acids. The CDR3 region is CASSARDRGDTQYF. The CDR3 bases are TGTGCCAGCAGCGCCCGCGACAGGGGAGATACGCAGTATTTT.

This clone was counted between two and nine times. This sequence joins TRBV20-1 and TRBJ2-7; perhaps TRBD2 as D (5 bases). The CDR3 extends over 11 amino acids. Germline V lookup: CDR1 DFQATT, CDR2 SNEGSKA (reference sequence). Trimming stripped 6 bases from V and 11 bases from J, with 17 bases between. In DNA, the CDR3 is TGCAGTGCGAGTATTAACGAGGGAGAGTACTTC. It specifies CSASINEGEYF.

This clone was found once. This chain joins TRBV12-3 or TRBV12-4 and TRBJ1-2; D is possibly TRBD1 (6 bases). The CDR3 runs to 13 residues. Trimming removed 6 bases from V and 7 bases from J, with 15 bases in between. The CDR3 DNA follows: TGTGCCAGCAGCCCAAGGGGGGAGGGTGGCTACACCTTC. Encoded protein: CASSPRGEGGYTF.

This chain uses TRBV24-1 with TRBJ1-5; no clear D gene. The CDR3 is 13 amino acids. V was pared by 3 bases and J by 10 bases, with 12 bases between. Germline CDR1 KGHDR, CDR2 SFDVKD. CDR3 in amino acids: CATSDRVPQPQHF. In nucleotides, the CDR3 is TGTGCCACCAGTGATCGGGTGCCCCAACCCCAGCATTTT.

The rearrangement links TRBV27 to TRBJ1-6, with a possible D match to TRBD1 (5 bases). CDR1 is MNHEY, CDR2 SMNVEV, per germline (reference sequence). Between the trimmed V and J ends, which lost 6 bases and 4 bases, there was a span of 10 bases. The CDR3 consists of 14 residues. The CDR3 DNA is TGTGCCAGCAGGACGGCAGGGTATAATTCACCCCTCCACTTT. It yields the protein CASRTAGYNSPLHF.

The V and J genes are TRBV15 and TRBJ1-1; D call uncertain. The CDR3 consists of 13 residues. V lost 1 base to trimming and J lost 5 bases, with 8 bases between them. Germline assignment: CDR1 LNHNV and CDR2 YYDKDF (reference sequence). This CDR3 is CATSRARGTEAFF. CDR3 DNA: TGTGCCACCAGCAGAGCCCGAGGGACTGAAGCTTTCTTT.

The rearrangement uses TRBV6-1 and TRBJ2-7; 8 bases are shared with TRBD2. CDR1 is MNHNS, CDR2 SASEGT, per germline. With 0 bases clipped from V and 0 bases from J, the junction kept 1 base outside the gene matches. This CDR3 has 15 residues. The CDR3 coding sequence is TGTGCCAGCAGTGAAGCAAGCGGGAGCTCCTACGAGCAGTACTTC. Amino acids: CASSEASGSSYEQYF.

The chain employs TRBV7-8 and TRBJ2-1, with TRBD2 identical over 8 bases. The trim removed 5 bases at V and 4 bases at J, leaving 7 bases unmatched. The CDR3 contains 15 residues. Germline loops: CDR1 SGHVS, CDR2 FQNEAQ. The CDR3 spells CASSATLAGYNEQFF. The CDR3 nucleotides are TGTGCCAGCAGCGCTACCCTAGCGGGTTACAATGAGCAGTTCTTC. The whole variable domain, filled in from reference TRBV7-8 and TRBJ2-1, reads GAGVSQSPRYKVAKRGQDVALRCDPISGHVSLFWYQQALGQGPEFLTYFQNEAQLDKSGLPSDRFFAERPEGSVSTLKIQRTQQEDSAVYLCASSATLAGYNEQFFGPGTRLTVL.

The V call is TRBV6-5, the J call TRBJ2-5; no clear D gene. Germline loops: CDR1 MNHEY, CDR2 SVGAGI. This CDR3 region has 12 residues. Trimming removed 6 bases from V and 5 bases from J, with 10 bases in between. The CDR3 coding sequence is TGTGCCAGCAGCCTAGTAATGGAGACCCAGTACTTC. Its translation is CASSLVMETQYF.

This chain connects TRBV7-6 to TRBJ2-7; TRBD2 might be the D (6 bases). Germline CDR1 reads SGHVS; CDR2 reads FNYEAQ. The CDR3 runs to 15 residues. V was clipped by 2 bases and J by 3 bases, with 14 bases between them. This CDR3 reads CASSLFGGTYYEQYF. The CDR3, as DNA: TGTGCCAGCAGCTTATTCGGCGGGACTTACTACGAGCAGTACTTC.

As regards this clone: Other nucleotide sequences from this sample produce the same CDR3. The V gene is TRBV19, the J gene TRBJ1-6, with 10 bases lining up with TRBD1. Germline-derived CDR1 and CDR2 are LNHDA and SQIVND (reference sequence). The CDR3 runs to 15 residues. V lost 4 bases and J lost 8; bases outside the gene matches: 5. The chain's CDR3 is CASSTPGTGDSPLHF. The CDR3 nucleotides read TGTGCCAGTAGTACTCCCGGGACAGGGGATTCACCCCTCCACTTT.